The 29 T cell receptor beta chains listed next were all sequenced from one sample in a study of blood T cell repertoires in COVID-19. Sequencing was performed with immunoSEQ multiplex PCR; in TCRdb, only in-frame clones are kept and a portion is missing. The table lists about 150,000 clones, 86% of them singletons, with about 4.1% in the top ten. Sequenced: PBMCs or T cells enriched from blood (not recorded which). The origin of the receptors is a man aged 45-65 years who had recovered from COVID-19.

V is TRBV2 and J is TRBJ2-7; TRBD1 agrees at 11 bases. CDR1 is SNHLY, CDR2 FYNNEI, per germline. Trimming took 6 bases from V and 3 from J; bases not matched to a gene: 4. The CDR3 length is 14 residues. CDR3 nucleotides: TGTGCCAGCAGCGTGGGACAGGGGGTCTACGAGCAGTACTTC. Protein sequence: CASSVGQGVYEQYF.

The rearrangement joins TRBV2 to TRBJ2-3; a weak D match, TRBD2 (5 bases). V was trimmed by 7 bases and J by 4 bases, leaving 15 bases between them. The germline V gene encodes CDR1 SNHLY and CDR2 FYNNEI. There are 14 residues in the CDR3. The CDR3 loop is CASNEHSEADTQYF. CDR3 bases: TGTGCCAGCAATGAGCACTCGGAGGCAGATACGCAGTATTTT.

To note about this clone: Additional DNA sequences in this sample encode the identical CDR3. The V and J genes are TRBV9 and TRBJ2-1; possibly TRBD1 for D (6 bases). Germline V gene sequence: CDR1 SGDLS, CDR2 YYNGEE. V lost 4 bases to trimming and J lost 2 bases, with 13 bases between them. The CDR3 covers 15 residues. The CDR3 sequence is CASSPRGVPYNEQFF. As DNA, the CDR3 is TGTGCCAGCAGCCCCAGGGGTGTCCCCTACAATGAGCAGTTCTTC.

This sequence joins TRBV28 and TRBJ2-1; D is perhaps TRBD2 (6 bases). Trimming took 7 bases from V and 3 from J, leaving 10 bases between them. This CDR3 is 13 amino acids long. Germline V gene sequence: CDR1 MDHEN, CDR2 SYDVKM. The CDR3 bases are TGTGCCAGCACCCCCGGGGGCTACAATGAGCAGTTCTTC. Residues: CASTPGGYNEQFF.

V usage is TRBV29-1 and J usage is TRBJ2-2; D is ambiguous. V was cut by 2 bases and J by 6 bases, with 10 bases left in between. Germline CDR1 is SQVTM and CDR2 is ANQGSEA. The CDR3 contains 13 residues. CDR3 region: CSVETVTAGELFF. CDR3 nucleotides: TGCAGCGTTGAAACAGTAACGGCCGGGGAGCTGTTTTTT.

The CDR3 nucleotides read TGCGCCAGCAGCTCACAGGGGACGAACACTGAAGCTTTCTTT. As protein: CASSSQGTNTEAFF. The chain links TRBV5-1 to TRBJ1-1; 7 nucleotides line up with TRBD1. Germline V gene data show CDR1 as SGHRS and CDR2 as YFSETQ. With 3 bases clipped from V and 1 base from J, the junction kept 3 bases outside the gene matches. This CDR3 is built from 14 residues.

The genes are TRBV19 and TRBJ1-2; perhaps TRBD1 as D (5 bases). The CDR3 is 15 amino acids. CDR1 is LNHDA and CDR2 is SQIVND in the germline V gene (reference sequence). V dropped 3 bases and J dropped 4 bases, with 15 bases sitting between them. The CDR3 coding sequence is TGTGCCAGTAGTATGGGGCAGGCAAGTGGCTATGGCTACACCTTC. Translating it yields CASSMGQASGYGYTF.

The rearrangement joins TRBV7-2 to TRBJ2-1; tentatively, D is TRBD1 (6 bases). With 4 bases removed from V and 3 bases from J, the gap between germline ends came to 13 bases. The CDR3 sequence is 15 residues long. CDR1 is SGHTA, CDR2 FQGNSA, per germline. The CDR3 bases are TGTGCCAGCAGCTCCCAGGGGCCGGTCTACAATGAGCAGTTCTTC. It encodes CASSSQGPVYNEQFF.

The rearrangement uses TRBV2 and TRBJ1-5, with 9 bases lining up with TRBD1. This CDR3 is built from 16 residues. The trim removed 7 bases at V and 0 bases at J, leaving 7 bases unmatched. Germline-derived CDR1 and CDR2 are SNHLY and FYNNEI. In DNA, the CDR3 is TGTGCCAGCACCCAGGACAGGGGCTATAGCAATCAGCCCCAGCATTTT. The encoded protein is CASTQDRGYSNQPQHF.

This clone occurred once. The chain is built from TRBV28 and TRBJ1-2; a weak D match, TRBD1 (5 bases). Germline assignment: CDR1 MDHEN and CDR2 SYDVKM. This CDR3 region has 14 residues. The V end lost 8 bases, the J end lost 4 bases, and 17 bases lay between the germline ends. CDR3 protein: CASGEEGPFYGYTF. Written as DNA, the CDR3 is TGTGCCAGCGGGGAGGAGGGGCCCTTCTATGGCTACACCTTC.

Points on this clone: This specimen includes other DNA sequences encoding the same CDR3. The chain joins TRBV12-3 or TRBV12-4 to TRBJ1-2; 9 bases line up with TRBD1. J lost 6 bases, V lost 1 base, and 0 bases had no gene match. The length of the CDR3 is 13 residues. The CDR3 loop is CASSLGQGDGYTF. CDR3 nucleotides: TGTGCCAGCAGTTTAGGACAGGGGGATGGCTACACCTTC.

The rearrangement uses TRBV20-1 and TRBJ1-5, with D possibly matching TRBD1 (5 bases). Trimming stripped 4 bases from V and 5 bases from J, with 12 bases between. Germline lookup yields CDR1 DFQATT and CDR2 SNEGSKA (reference sequence). This CDR3 has 13 residues. In DNA, the CDR3 is TGCAGTGCTATTGAGACAGCATATCAGCCCCAGCATTTT. Protein: CSAIETAYQPQHF.

The J gene is TRBJ2-7, the V gene TRBV19; TRBD1 aligns across 8 bases. The germline gives CDR1 LNHDA, CDR2 SQIVND (reference sequence). With V trimmed by 6 bases and J by 3 bases, 1 base remained unmatched. CDR3 length: 12 residues. The CDR3 loop is CASRDRDYEQYF. As DNA, the CDR3 is TGTGCCAGTAGGGACAGGGACTACGAGCAGTACTTC.

J is TRBJ2-5 and V is TRBV6-5, with 9 bases fitting TRBD2. Germline-derived CDR1 and CDR2 are MNHEY and SVGAGI. V was pared by 7 bases and J by 4 bases, with 1 base of the junction left unmatched. The CDR3 extends over 12 amino acids. CDR3 DNA: TGTGCCAGCATGACTAGCGGAGAGACCCAGTACTTC. Translating it yields CASMTSGETQYF.

This clone was observed a handful of times. The chain combines TRBV18 with TRBJ2-2, with D tentatively TRBD2 (5 bases). The CDR3 has 15 amino acids. Germline V gene lookup returns CDR1 KGHSH and CDR2 LQKENI. V was trimmed by 4 bases and J by 0 bases, leaving 9 bases between them. Written as DNA, the CDR3 is TGTGCCAGCTCACTTCGGACTGCGAACACCGGGGAGCTGTTTTTT. It yields the protein CASSLRTANTGELFF.

The V and J genes are TRBV3-1 (or the pseudogene TRBV3-2) and TRBJ1-3, with 11 bases that match TRBD1. The germline gives CDR1 LGHDT, CDR2 YNNKEL (reference sequence). This CDR3 is 15 amino acids long. V trimming: 5 bases; J trimming: 4 bases; junction bases outside the gene matches: 4. CDR3 amino acids: CASSEGQGDGNTIYF. The DNA for the CDR3 is TGTGCCAGCAGCGAGGGACAGGGGGACGGAAACACCATATATTTT.

CDR3 sequence (DNA): TGTGCCAGCAGCTTTCGTAGCTCCTACGAGCAGTACGTC. Its translation is CASSFRSSYEQYV. This chain links TRBV11-2 with TRBJ2-7; D not certain. Per germline, CDR1 SGHAT and CDR2 FQNNGV. This CDR3 contains 13 residues. Trimming cost V 3 bases and J 0 bases, with 6 bases left between them.

The rearrangement links TRBV19 to TRBJ2-3; TRBD2 aligns across 7 bases. CDR1 and CDR2 (germline): LNHDA, SQIVND (reference sequence). The trim removed 5 bases at V and 0 bases at J, leaving 8 bases unmatched. This CDR3 comprises 16 residues. The CDR3 DNA follows: TGTGCCAGTAGTGCCCAGCGGGGAGGGAGCACAGATACGCAGTATTTT. Encoded protein: CASSAQRGGSTDTQYF.

The rearrangement links TRBV27 to TRBJ2-7, with TRBD1 as a possible D gene (6 bases). Trimming shortened V by 0 bases and J by 4 bases, and 7 bases separated the two germline ends. CDR3 length: 13 residues. Germline V gene data show CDR1 as MNHEY and CDR2 as SMNVEV (reference sequence). CDR3 loop: CASSLSQGYEQYV. Written as DNA, the CDR3 is TGTGCCAGCAGTTTATCGCAGGGGTACGAGCAGTACGTC.

This clone is categorized as medium-sized (0.01 to 0.1%). The chain couples TRBV7-9 to TRBJ2-2; TRBD2 aligns across 8 bases. The CDR3 has 18 amino acids. Unmatched junction bases numbered 11, after V lost 4 bases and J lost 1 base. Germline V gene lookup returns CDR1 SEHNR and CDR2 FQNEAQ (reference sequence). The CDR3 is CASSSVVRLAGNTGELFF. As DNA, the CDR3 is TGTGCCAGCAGCTCTGTGGTACGGCTAGCGGGGAACACCGGGGAGCTGTTTTTT. The whole variable domain, remainder taken from reference TRBV7-9 and TRBJ2-2, is DTGVSQNPRHKITKRGQNVTFRCDPISEHNRLYWYRQTLGQGPEFLTYFQNEAQLEKSRLLSDRFSAERPKGSFSTLEIQRTEQGDSAMYLCASSSVVRLAGNTGELFFGEGSRLTVL.

The chain recombines TRBV25-1 with TRBJ2-5; the D gene is possibly TRBD2 (6 bases). The germline V and J ends were trimmed by 5 bases and 5 bases, with 15 bases remaining between them. CDR1 and CDR2 (germline): MGHDK, SYGVNS. CDR3 length: 14 residues. The chain's CDR3 is CASSLEGSRETQYF. In nucleotides, the CDR3 is TGTGCCAGCAGTCTGGAGGGGTCCCGGGAGACCCAGTACTTC.

The chain couples TRBV5-1 to TRBJ1-6, with TRBD1 matching over 9 bases. Germline V CDR1 and CDR2: SGHRS, YFSETQ. Trimming cost V 4 bases and J 9 bases; bases outside gene matches: 8. The CDR3 is 15 residues long. CDR3 sequence reads: CASSPGTGIFSPLHF. Here the CDR3 DNA reads TGCGCCAGCAGCCCCGGGACAGGGATATTTTCACCCCTCCACTTT.

The CDR3 DNA reads as TGTGCCAGCAGTTACGCAGGTACCGCCTCTGGGGCCAACGTCCTGACTTTC. It specifies CASSYAGTASGANVLTF. V usage is TRBV7-9 and J usage is TRBJ2-6, with unresolved D. Trimming took off 6 bases at V and 0 bases at J, with 15 bases between the two ends. CDR1 and CDR2 from the germline V gene are SEHNR and FQNEAQ (reference sequence). This CDR3 spans 17 amino acids. Looking up the rest from reference TRBV7-9 and TRBJ2-6 gives the full variable domain: DTGVSQNPRHKITKRGQNVTFRCDPISEHNRLYWYRQTLGQGPEFLTYFQNEAQLEKSRLLSDRFSAERPKGSFSTLEIQRTEQGDSAMYLCASSYAGTASGANVLTFGAGSRLTVL.

The V and J genes are TRBV2 and TRBJ1-2, with D possibly being TRBD1 (5 bases). The V gene lost 7 bases and the J gene lost 2 bases, with 11 bases spanning the gap. Germline values: CDR1 SNHLY, CDR2 FYNNEI. The CDR3 is made up of 13 amino acids. CDR3 sequence reads: CASKVQANYGYTF. The CDR3 DNA sequence: TGTGCCAGCAAGGTACAGGCGAACTATGGCTACACCTTC.

The gene calls are TRBV3-1 (or the pseudogene TRBV3-2) and TRBJ2-1; 12 nucleotides line up with TRBD2. CDR1 is LGHDT and CDR2 is YNNKEL in the germline V gene (reference sequence). The CDR3 is 16 residues long. J gave up 8 bases and V 4 bases, and 9 bases lay outside the gene matches. CDR3 DNA sequence: TGTGCCAGCAGCCTCCCCGGGACTAGCGGGTCGGATGAGCAGTTCTTC. As protein: CASSLPGTSGSDEQFF.

In this sample, this clone turned up once. The chain is built from TRBV28 and TRBJ2-2, with 9 bases matching TRBD1. The germline CDR1 and CDR2 sequences are MDHEN and SYDVKM. V dropped 5 bases and J dropped 1; count of bases not matched to a gene: 5. This CDR3 has 16 amino acids. CDR3 DNA: TGTGCCAGCAGTCTACTGACAGGGGGGAACACCGGGGAGCTGTTTTTT. This sequence encodes CASSLLTGGNTGELFF.

The sample holds one count of this clone. This chain joins TRBV10-3 and TRBJ1-5; 9 nucleotides match TRBD1. V shed 3 bases, J shed 7 bases, and the junction held 10 bases outside the gene matches. This CDR3 is 16 amino acids long. Germline loops: CDR1 ENHRY, CDR2 SYGVKD. CDR3 protein: CAISDPTDRGKQPQHF. The CDR3 region has the DNA TGTGCCATCAGTGACCCGACGGACAGGGGAAAACAGCCCCAGCATTTT.

This chain uses TRBV3-1 (or the pseudogene TRBV3-2) with TRBJ2-7; maybe TRBD2 (5 bases). Trimming left V 0 bases short and J 1 base short, with 7 bases between. CDR1 is LGHDT and CDR2 is YNNKEL in the germline V gene (reference sequence). The CDR3 covers 14 residues. In nucleotides, the CDR3 is TGTGCCAGCAGCCAAGACAGGAGGTCCTACGAGCAGTACGTC. It is translated as CASSQDRRSYEQYV.

The chain recombines TRBV3-1 (or the pseudogene TRBV3-2) with TRBJ2-1, with D possibly being TRBD1 (5 bases). Germline V CDR1 and CDR2: LGHDT, YNNKEL (reference sequence). The V end was cut by 0 bases, the J end by 0 bases, with 12 bases between. There are 17 residues in the CDR3. The CDR3 coding sequence is TGTGCCAGCAGCCAAGATTTTACAGACAGCTCCTACAATGAGCAGTTCTTC. Amino acid sequence: CASSQDFTDSSYNEQFF.